Presented here are 25 T cell receptor beta chains from one specimen sequenced in a study of shared clonotypes between healthy human individuals. As defined, naive CD8 cells were CD45RO-negative and positively selected for CCR7, with terminally differentiated effector memory CD45RA+ cells excluded. This table comes from immunoSEQ multiplex PCR, and its TCRdb copy is limited to in-frame clones, with some not included. The sample yields about 800,000 clones, just over 95% seen once. Sequenced: naive CD8+ T cells sorted from blood. The receptors stem from a man younger than 45 in good health.

The chain recombines TRBV27 with TRBJ2-5; weak D call: TRBD2 (6 bases). CDR1 MNHEY and CDR2 SMNVEV come from the germline V gene (reference sequence). V was trimmed by 0 bases and J by 5 bases, leaving 16 bases between them. The CDR3 loop spans 16 amino acids. The CDR3 bases are TGTGCCAGCAGTTTATCGGCGGGACTCTTGGGGGAGACCCAGTACTTC. It codes for CASSLSAGLLGETQYF.

The chain employs TRBV6-4 and TRBJ1-2; D gene uncertain. Germline-derived CDR1 and CDR2 are MRHNA and SNTAGT. This CDR3 contains 17 residues. V was shortened by 3 bases and J by 2 bases, with 19 bases between the two germline ends. CDR3 protein: CASSEGRIRLGNYGYTF. The DNA for the CDR3 is TGTGCCAGCAGTGAAGGGCGTATCAGGCTGGGGAACTATGGCTACACCTTC.

The V call is TRBV12-1, the J call TRBJ2-7; TRBD2 is the table's D call, not checked against the DNA. TRBV12-1 is marked as a pseudogene. This CDR3 has 18 amino acids. The CDR3 nucleotides read TGTGCCAGCAGCTTCCGCAGCTCGACTAGCGGGCGCTCCTACGAGCAGTACTTC. As protein: CASSFRSSTSGRSYEQYF.

As for this clone: Its ends do not fully match the called genes, so a read error is possible. V gene TRBV6-1 combines with J gene TRBJ2-1; D is possibly TRBD2 (5 bases). Germline V lookup: CDR1 MNHNS, CDR2 SASEGT. The CDR3 has 12 residues. CDR3 sequence: CASREEGYEQFF. For the CDR3, the DNA is TGTGCCAGCAGGGAAGAGGGTTATGAGCAGTTCTTC.

V is TRBV14 and J is TRBJ1-1; D remains ambiguous. Germline CDR1 and CDR2: SGHDN and FVKESK. With 2 bases removed from V and 1 base from J, the gap between germline ends came to 5 bases. The CDR3 runs to 13 residues. CDR3 nucleotide sequence: TGTGCCAGCAGCCAAACTTCGAACACTGAAGCTTTCTTT. The encoded protein is CASSQTSNTEAFF.

This rearrangement joins TRBV9 to TRBJ1-4; D is uncertain. V lost 0 bases to trimming and J lost 8 bases, with 11 bases between them. There are 14 residues in the CDR3. The germline CDR1 and CDR2 sequences are SGDLS and YYNGEE. Written as DNA, the CDR3 is TGTGCCAGCAGCGTAGCAGCAGGAAGGGAAAAACTGTTTTTT. Translated: CASSVAAGREKLFF.

V gene TRBV4-1 combines with J gene TRBJ2-7; D is ambiguous. This CDR3 has 15 amino acids. Germline CDR1 and CDR2: MGHRA and YSYEKL. The V end lost 0 bases, the J end lost 5 bases, and 14 bases lay between the germline ends. The CDR3 spells CASSQEEQQHDEQYF. The CDR3 DNA reads TGCGCCAGCAGCCAAGAAGAACAACAGCACGACGAGCAGTACTTC.

As to this clone: The same CDR3 also results from other DNA sequences found in this sample. The chain employs TRBV19 and TRBJ2-1; D not certain. Between the trimmed V and J ends, which lost 2 bases and 3 bases, there was a span of 5 bases. CDR3 size: 13 residues. Per germline, CDR1 LNHDA and CDR2 SQIVND (reference sequence). The chain's CDR3 is CASSITDYNEQFF. CDR3 nucleotide sequence: TGTGCCAGTAGTATAACGGACTACAATGAGCAGTTCTTC. The full variable domain, with the rest looked up from reference TRBV19 and TRBJ2-1, is DGGITQSPKYLFRKEGQNVTLSCEQNLNHDAMYWYRQDPGQGLRLIYYSQIVNDFQKGDIAEGYSVSREKKESFPLTVTSAQKNPTAFYLCASSITDYNEQFFGPGTRLTVL.

The V and J genes are TRBV14 and TRBJ2-1; 16 nucleotides match TRBD2. This CDR3 comprises 21 residues. Unmatched junction bases numbered 15, after V lost 0 bases and J lost 7 bases. In germline, CDR1 is SGHDN, CDR2 FVKESK. CDR3 sequence reads: CASSQDWAGTSGRARRNEQFF. CDR3 DNA: TGTGCCAGCAGCCAAGATTGGGCCGGGACTAGCGGGAGGGCCAGGAGGAATGAGCAGTTCTTC.

The gene calls are TRBV27 and TRBJ2-2; 7 nucleotides agree with TRBD1. V lost 5 bases, J lost 4 bases, and 7 bases stayed unmatched. The length of the CDR3 is 15 residues. Germline V CDR1 and CDR2: MNHEY, SMNVEV (reference sequence). This chain's CDR3 is CASSPRQGSTGELFF. CDR3 bases: TGTGCCAGCAGTCCACGACAGGGATCCACCGGGGAGCTGTTTTTT.

This sequence joins TRBV7-8 and TRBJ1-5, with a tentative D call TRBD1 (6 bases). Germline CDR1 SGHVS, CDR2 FQNEAQ. The V end was cut by 4 bases, the J end by 0 bases, with 19 bases between. This CDR3 spans 18 amino acids. The CDR3 bases are TGTGCCAGCAGCTCCTCTCGGGGGGCAGGGTATAGCAATCAGCCCCAGCATTTT. The encoded protein is CASSSSRGAGYSNQPQHF.

The chain recombines TRBV27 with TRBJ2-5; D is unresolved. Trimming pared 0 bases from V and 2 bases from J, leaving 10 bases between. CDR1 is MNHEY, CDR2 SMNVEV, per germline (reference sequence). This CDR3 has 15 residues. The CDR3 DNA follows: TGTGCCAGCAGTTTATCCCCCGGGCCTCAAGAGACCCAGTACTTC. It codes for CASSLSPGPQETQYF.

V usage is TRBV18 and J usage is TRBJ2-1; 10 nucleotides match TRBD2. Losses at the gene ends were 2 bases for V and 12 bases for J; bases not matched to a gene: 7. The V gene's germline CDR1 is KGHSH and CDR2 LQKENI. There are 14 residues in the CDR3. Here the CDR3 reads CASSPSTSGKVQFF. The CDR3 DNA reads as TGTGCCAGCTCACCATCAACTAGCGGGAAAGTGCAGTTCTTC.

This clone is a singleton in its sample. A read error may produce the germline difference seen at one junction end. The chain carries TRBV13 and TRBJ2-7; D is perhaps TRBD1 or TRBD2 (6 bases each). The CDR3 sequence is 15 residues long. CDR1 PRHDT and CDR2 FYEKMQ come from the germline V gene (reference sequence). As DNA, the CDR3 is TGTGCCAGCAGCCTAGGGGGGCGGAAACCCTACGAGCAGTACTTC. This encodes CASSLGGRKPYEQYF.

The rearrangement links TRBV13 to TRBJ2-5, with TRBD1 matching over 7 bases. Germline trimming cut 0 bases from V and 3 bases from J; bases unmatched to any gene: 10. Germline values: CDR1 PRHDT, CDR2 FYEKMQ (reference sequence). CDR3 length: 17 amino acids. The CDR3 here is CASSLGATGVWEETQYF. In DNA, the CDR3 is TGTGCCAGCAGCTTAGGCGCTACAGGGGTTTGGGAAGAGACCCAGTACTTC.

V gene TRBV10-3 combines with J gene TRBJ1-4; D is perhaps TRBD1 (5 bases). The ends were cut back, 3 bases at V and 2 bases at J, with 13 bases in the middle. Germline loops: CDR1 ENHRY, CDR2 SYGVKD. The CDR3 has 16 residues. For the CDR3, the DNA is TGTGCCATCAGTGATTACCAGGGCGAGACTAATGAAAAACTGTTTTTT. It encodes CAISDYQGETNEKLFF.

The chain joins TRBV27 to TRBJ2-2; D not certain. Trimming removed 3 bases at V and 4 bases at J, with 6 bases between. The CDR3 sequence is 13 residues long. From germline, CDR1 is MNHEY and CDR2 SMNVEV (reference sequence). The CDR3 reads CASSFDVTGELFF. CDR3 DNA sequence: TGTGCCAGCAGTTTTGATGTCACCGGGGAGCTGTTTTTT.

The genes are TRBV2 and TRBJ2-1; TRBD1 or TRBD2 may be the D gene (5 bases each). Looked up from germline, CDR1 is SNHLY and CDR2 is FYNNEI. The CDR3 totals 11 residues. V was pared by 2 bases and J by 10 bases, with 6 bases between. This CDR3 is CASSERDEQFF. In nucleotides, the CDR3 is TGTGCCAGCAGTGAACGGGACGAGCAGTTCTTC. The whole variable domain, remainder taken from reference TRBV2 and TRBJ2-1, is EPEVTQTPSHQVTQMGQEVILRCVPISNHLYFYWYRQILGQKVEFLVSFYNNEISEKSEIFDDQFSVERPDGSNFTLKIRSTKLEDSAMYFCASSERDEQFFGPGTRLTVL.

V is TRBV6-5 and J is TRBJ2-7; the D call may be TRBD1 or TRBD2 (5 bases each). The V and J ends lost 6 bases and 2 bases respectively, with 14 bases between them. Germline V gene sequence: CDR1 MNHEY, CDR2 SVGAGI. The CDR3 extends over 14 amino acids. This CDR3 is CASRPGTGTYEQYF. CDR3 coding DNA: TGTGCCAGCAGACCCGGGACGGGGACCTACGAGCAGTACTTC.

The chain joins TRBV6-4 to TRBJ2-1, with D unresolved. CDR1 and CDR2 (germline): MRHNA, SNTAGT. V was cut by 4 bases and J by 10 bases, with 11 bases left in between. The CDR3 is made up of 12 amino acids. CDR3 sequence reads: CASSVLWPEQFF. Written as DNA, the CDR3 is TGTGCCAGCAGTGTCCTTTGGCCGGAGCAGTTCTTC.

The J gene is TRBJ1-2, the V gene TRBV5-1; 9 nucleotides line up with TRBD1. CDR3 length: 13 residues. Germline trimming cut 4 bases from V and 6 bases from J; bases unmatched to any gene: 4. CDR1 is SGHRS, CDR2 YFSETQ, per germline. The DNA of the CDR3 is TGCGCCAGCAGCGATGACAGGGGGAATGGCTACACCTTC. Its protein is CASSDDRGNGYTF.

This rearrangement joins TRBV7-9 to TRBJ2-7; 7 nucleotides match TRBD1. This CDR3 is 15 amino acids long. The V gene's germline CDR1 is SEHNR and CDR2 FQNEAQ (reference sequence). The V gene end was trimmed by 5 bases and the J gene end by 4 bases; junction bases not matched to a gene: 11. The CDR3 sequence is CASSTREGGKYEQYF. The CDR3 DNA is TGTGCCAGCAGCACCCGGGAAGGGGGCAAGTACGAGCAGTACTTC.

This clone was detected once. J is TRBJ1-5 and V is TRBV5-6, with 9 positions matching TRBD1. The V gene end was trimmed by 0 bases and the J gene end by 4 bases; junction bases not matched to a gene: 2. Germline values: CDR1 SGHDT, CDR2 YYEEEE. The CDR3 consists of 15 residues. The CDR3, as DNA: TGTGCCAGCAGCTTGGGACAGGGGGGGAATCAGCCCCAGCATTTT. Amino acids: CASSLGQGGNQPQHF.

V and J are TRBV28 and TRBJ2-1, with D perhaps matching TRBD2 (7 bases). There are 14 residues in the CDR3. The V end was cut by 6 bases, the J end by 6 bases, with 15 bases between. From germline, CDR1 is MDHEN and CDR2 SYDVKM. The CDR3 region has the DNA TGTGCCAGCAGCCCTCTAGGGGGGGTCAATGAGCAGTTCTTC. Amino acid sequence: CASSPLGGVNEQFF.

J is TRBJ2-7 and V is TRBV4-1; a possible D gene is TRBD1 (6 bases). Per the germline V gene, CDR1 is MGHRA and CDR2 is YSYEKL. Trimming pared 0 bases from V and 1 base from J, leaving 19 bases between. The CDR3 is made up of 18 amino acids. CDR3: CASSQDGQYETGSYEQYF. CDR3 sequence (DNA): TGCGCCAGCAGCCAAGATGGGCAGTACGAAACAGGGTCCTACGAGCAGTACTTC.